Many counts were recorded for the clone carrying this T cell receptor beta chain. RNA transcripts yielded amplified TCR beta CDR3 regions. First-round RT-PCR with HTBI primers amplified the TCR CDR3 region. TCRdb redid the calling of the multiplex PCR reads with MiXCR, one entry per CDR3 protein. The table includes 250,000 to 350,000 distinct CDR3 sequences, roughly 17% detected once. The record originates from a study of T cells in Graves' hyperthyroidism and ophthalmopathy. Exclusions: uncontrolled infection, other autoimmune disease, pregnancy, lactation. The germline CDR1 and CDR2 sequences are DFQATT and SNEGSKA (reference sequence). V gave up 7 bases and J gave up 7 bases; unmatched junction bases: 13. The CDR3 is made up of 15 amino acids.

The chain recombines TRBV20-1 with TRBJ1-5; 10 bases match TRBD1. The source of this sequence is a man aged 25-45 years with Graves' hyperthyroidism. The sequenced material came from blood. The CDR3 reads CSVTSGTGVGQPQHF. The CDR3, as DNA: TGCAGTGTCACGTCCGGGACAGGGGTTGGGCAGCCCCAGCATTTT.